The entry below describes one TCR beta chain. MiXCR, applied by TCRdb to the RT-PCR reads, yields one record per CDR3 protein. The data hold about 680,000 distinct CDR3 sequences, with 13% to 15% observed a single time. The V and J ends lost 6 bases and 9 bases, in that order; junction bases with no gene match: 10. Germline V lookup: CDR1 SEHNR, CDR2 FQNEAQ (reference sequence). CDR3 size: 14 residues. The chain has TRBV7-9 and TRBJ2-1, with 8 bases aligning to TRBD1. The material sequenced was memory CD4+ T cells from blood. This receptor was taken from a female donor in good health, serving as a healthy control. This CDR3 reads CASRGQGAESEQFF. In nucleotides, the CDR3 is TGTGCCAGCAGAGGGCAGGGGGCCGAGAGTGAGCAGTTCTTC.